The source of this T cell receptor (beta chain) is a study of patients and donors after allogeneic stem cell transplantation. The germline CDR1 and CDR2 sequences are SEHNR and FQNEAQ (reference sequence). The CDR3 is 15 residues long. Trimming removed 2 bases from V and 0 bases from J, with 10 bases in between. From the RT-PCR reads, TCRdb called clonotypes with MiXCR, one entry per CDR3 protein. The repertoire holds 150,000 to 200,000 distinct CDR3 sequences, with around 41% as singletons. The sample taken for sequencing was blood, either unsorted or a sorted T cell fraction (not recorded which). The V gene is TRBV7-9, the J gene TRBJ1-1; D is undetermined. This clonotype originated in a human donor who was either an allogeneic HSCT recipient or a stem cell or donor lymphocyte infusion donor (not recorded which). It is not recorded whose cells these are; they may come from a transplant donor. CDR3 DNA sequence: TGTGCCAGCAGCTTACCAACACAAGTGAACACTGAAGCTTTCTTT. Its translation: CASSLPTQVNTEAFF.